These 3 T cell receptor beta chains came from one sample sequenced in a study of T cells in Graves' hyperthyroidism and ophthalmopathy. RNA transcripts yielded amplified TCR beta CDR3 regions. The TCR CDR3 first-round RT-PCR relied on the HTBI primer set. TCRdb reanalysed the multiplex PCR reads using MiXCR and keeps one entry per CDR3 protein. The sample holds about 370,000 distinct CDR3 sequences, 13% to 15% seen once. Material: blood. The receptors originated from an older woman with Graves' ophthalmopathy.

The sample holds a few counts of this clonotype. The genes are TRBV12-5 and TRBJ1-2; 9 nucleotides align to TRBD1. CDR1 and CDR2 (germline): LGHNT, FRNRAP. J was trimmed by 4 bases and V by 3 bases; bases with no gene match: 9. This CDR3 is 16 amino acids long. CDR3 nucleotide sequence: TGTGCTAGTGGTTTCTTCTCCGGGACAGGGAGCTATGGCTACACCTTC. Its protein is CASGFFSGTGSYGYTF.

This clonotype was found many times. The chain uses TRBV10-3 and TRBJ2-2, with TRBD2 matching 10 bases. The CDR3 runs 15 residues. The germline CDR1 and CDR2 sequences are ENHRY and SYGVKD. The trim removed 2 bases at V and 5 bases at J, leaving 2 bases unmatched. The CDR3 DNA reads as TGTGCCATCAGTGAGGCTAGCGGGAGAACCGGGGAGCTGTTTTTT. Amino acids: CAISEASGRTGELFF.

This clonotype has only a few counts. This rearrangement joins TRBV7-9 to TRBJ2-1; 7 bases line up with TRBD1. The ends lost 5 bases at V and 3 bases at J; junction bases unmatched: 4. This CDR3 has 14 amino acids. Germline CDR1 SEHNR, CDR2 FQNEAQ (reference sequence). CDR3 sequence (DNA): TGTGCCAGCAGCCCTGGGGACAGCTACAATGAGCAGTTCTTC. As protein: CASSPGDSYNEQFF.